This T cell receptor beta chain was documented in a study of T cell responses to AZD1222 COVID-19 vaccine. Findings of the study overall: Unmutated regions of variants are reportedly targeted by nearly half of spike-specific TCRs.

Remarks on this clone: The antigen remains undetermined.

The CDR3 runs 13 residues. V was pared by 3 bases and J by 5 bases, with 11 bases between. Germline CDR1 is SGDLS and CDR2 is YYNGEE. The assay was immunoSEQ multiplex PCR, and TCRdb's table has in-frame clones only and misses some. This table holds some 120,000 clones, about 90% found once. The chain uses TRBV9 and TRBJ2-5, with D perhaps given as TRBD1 or TRBD2 (5 bases each). The material was peripheral blood, obtained 28 days after the second AZD1222 dose. The source of this sequence is an adult who received the AZD1222 COVID-19 vaccine. The CDR3: CASSARGGETQYF. CDR3 DNA: TGTGCCAGCAGCGCCCGTGGGGGTGAGACCCAGTACTTC.